This passage covers 2 T cell receptor beta chains from one sample sequenced in a study of cytomegalovirus exposure and HLA in healthy donors (TCRdb year 2017). To prepare the library, the immunoSEQ multiplex PCR assay was applied. TCRdb mirrors the immuneACCESS table, restricted to in-frame sequences. Some clones are absent from its copies; in checked studies, under half trace to an unresolved V gene, and the reason for the others is unknown. Here the sample has some 170,000 clones; around 87% occur a single time. Approximately 1.5% of the sample comes from the top ten. Sequencing input: PBMCs. These receptors were taken from a woman under 40 in good health and CMV-seronegative.

The chain employs TRBV25-1 and TRBJ2-7, with a possible D match to TRBD1 (5 bases). The germline V gene encodes CDR1 MGHDK and CDR2 SYGVNS. V was clipped by 4 bases and J by 6 bases, with 13 bases between them. CDR3 size: 13 residues. The CDR3 region is CASSGAGPGEQYF. In nucleotides, the CDR3 is TGTGCCAGCAGTGGAGCAGGGCCGGGCGAGCAGTACTTC.

The chain recombines TRBV4-2 with TRBJ1-1; D perhaps matches TRBD1 (6 bases). This CDR3 has 15 amino acids. Germline CDR1 LGHNA, CDR2 YNFKEQ. Trimming pared 0 bases from V and 2 bases from J, leaving 10 bases between. The CDR3 DNA reads as TGTGCCAGCAGCCAAGATACAGGGTTAAACACTGAAGCTTTCTTT. The encoded protein is CASSQDTGLNTEAFF.